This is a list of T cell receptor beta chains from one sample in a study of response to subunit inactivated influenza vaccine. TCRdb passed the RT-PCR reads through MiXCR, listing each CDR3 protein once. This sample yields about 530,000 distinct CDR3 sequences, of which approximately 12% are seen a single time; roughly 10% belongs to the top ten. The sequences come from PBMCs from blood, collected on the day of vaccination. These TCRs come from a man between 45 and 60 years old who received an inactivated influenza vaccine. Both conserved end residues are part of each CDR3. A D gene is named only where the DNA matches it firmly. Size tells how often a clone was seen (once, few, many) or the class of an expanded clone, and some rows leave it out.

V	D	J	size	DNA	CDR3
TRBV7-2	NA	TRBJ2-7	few	TGTGCCAGCAGCTTGCACAGCTTGTACGAGCAGTACTTC	CASSLHSLYEQYF
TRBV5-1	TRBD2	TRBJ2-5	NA	TGCGCCAGCAGCTTGTGGGGACCCCGGGGGGAATACCAAGAGACCCAGTACTTC	CASSLWGPRGEYQETQYF
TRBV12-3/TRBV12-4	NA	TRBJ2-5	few	TGTGCCAGCAGTTTACAGGGGTGGACCCAGTACTTC	CASSLQGWTQYF
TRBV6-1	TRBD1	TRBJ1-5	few	TGTGCCAGCAGCGGGACAGGGGGCGTCGGCAATCAGCCCCAGCATTTT	CASSGTGGVGNQPQHF
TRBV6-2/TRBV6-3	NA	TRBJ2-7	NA	TGTGCCAGCAGTTACGTGGGTTTTACGGACGAGCAGTACTTC	CASSYVGFTDEQYF
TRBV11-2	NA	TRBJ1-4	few	TGTGCCAGCAGCGCACAGGGTGCTAATGAAAAACTGTTTTTT	CASSAQGANEKLFF
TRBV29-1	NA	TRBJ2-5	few	TGCAGCACCGTAAAGGTGCCAACCGGCGAGACCCAGTACTTC	CSTVKVPTGETQYF
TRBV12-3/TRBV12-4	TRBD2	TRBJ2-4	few	TGTGCCAGCAGTTTGGAGCCCTTGCTGGGGGGGGCCAAAAACATTCAGTACTTC	CASSLEPLLGGAKNIQYF
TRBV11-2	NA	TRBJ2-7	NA	TGTGCCAGCAGCTCGTGGCAGCTCAACCTCTACGAGCAGTACTTC	CASSSWQLNLYEQYF
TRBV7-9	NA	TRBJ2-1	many	TGTGCCAGCAGCCCTTACGACAATGAGCAGTTCTTC	CASSPYDNEQFF
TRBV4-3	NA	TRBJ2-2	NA	TGCGCCAGCAGCCAAGAGCTGGGGAGGTGGACCGGGGAGCTGTTTTTT	CASSQELGRWTGELFF
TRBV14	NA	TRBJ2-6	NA	TGTGCCAGCAGCCCTGGAACAGGTTTCATATCCTCTGGGGCCAACGTCCTGACTTTC	CASSPGTGFISSGANVLTF
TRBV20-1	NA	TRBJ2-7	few	TGCAGTGCTAGAGTCATCAACGAGCAGTACTTC	CSARVINEQYF
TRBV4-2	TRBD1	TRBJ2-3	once	TGTGCCAGCAGCCCGACCGGGACAGAGAGCACAGATACGCAGTATTTT	CASSPTGTESTDTQYF
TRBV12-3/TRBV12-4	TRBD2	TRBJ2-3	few	TGTGCCAGCAGTTTTAGAGCGGGGGGAGATACGCAGTATTTT	CASSFRAGGDTQYF
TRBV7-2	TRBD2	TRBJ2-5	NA	TGTGCCAGCAGCTTACTAGCGGGAGGCCTACTAGAGACCCAGTACTTC	CASSLLAGGLLETQYF
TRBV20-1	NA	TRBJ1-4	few	TGCAGTGCTAGTGGCGCAGGGGTGGATGAAAAACTGTTTTTT	CSASGAGVDEKLFF
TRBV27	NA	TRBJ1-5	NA	TGTGCCAGCAGCCCGTTCGTGGCTCAGCCCCAGCATTTT	CASSPFVAQPQHF
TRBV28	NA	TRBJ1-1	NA	TGTGCCAGCAGTCTACCGGGACAGAACACTGAAGCTTTCTTT	CASSLPGQNTEAFF
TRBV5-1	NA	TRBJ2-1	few	TGCGCCAGCAGCTTACAGGACCCCTTATACAATGAGCAGTTCTTC	CASSLQDPLYNEQFF
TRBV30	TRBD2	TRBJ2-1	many	TGTGCCTGGAGTACCAGCGGGGGGGTTAATGAGCAGTTCTTC	CAWSTSGGVNEQFF
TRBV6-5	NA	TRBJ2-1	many	TGTGCCAGCAGTTACTCGTTGGGGGACAAAAATGAGCAGTTCTTC	CASSYSLGDKNEQFF
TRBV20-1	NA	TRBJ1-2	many	TGCAGTGCTAGAGAAAGCCAGAACTATGGCTACACCTTC	CSARESQNYGYTF
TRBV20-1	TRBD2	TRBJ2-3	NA	TGCAGAGCTAGTACAGCGGGGGGGCACCCAGATACGCAGTATTTT	CRASTAGGHPDTQYF
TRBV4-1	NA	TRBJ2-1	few	TGCGCCAGCAGCCAAGTTGCTAGCTACAATGAGCAGTTCTTC	CASSQVASYNEQFF
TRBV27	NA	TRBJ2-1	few	TGTGCCAGCAGTTTCTTAGGCCTACCGACAGAGCAGTTCTTC	CASSFLGLPTEQFF
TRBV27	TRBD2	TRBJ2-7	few	TGTGCCAGCGGACTAAGGGCCGGGCGGGGGGCGGCCTCCGAGCAGTACTTC	CASGLRAGRGAASEQYF
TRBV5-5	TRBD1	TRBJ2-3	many	TGTGCCAGCAGCCCCAGGACAGGGCGCACAGATACGCAGTATTTT	CASSPRTGRTDTQYF
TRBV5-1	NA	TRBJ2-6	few	TGCGCCAGCAGCTTGAGTCCAGGTGGGGCCAACGTCCTGACTTTC	CASSLSPGGANVLTF
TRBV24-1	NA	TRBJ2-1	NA	TGTGCCTCCGGGGGAGGTATCACCAATGAGCAGTTCTTC	CASGGGITNEQFF
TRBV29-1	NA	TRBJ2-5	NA	TGCAGCGTTGTCCGTCCGACAAGGGAGACCCAGTACTTC	CSVVRPTRETQYF
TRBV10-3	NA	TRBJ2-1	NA	TGTGCCATCAGGGCCCAGGGGCCATCCTACAATGAGCAGTTCTTC	CAIRAQGPSYNEQFF
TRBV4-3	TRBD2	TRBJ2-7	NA	TGCGCCAGCAGCCAAGATGGAGCGGGGTACTACGAGCAGTACTTC	CASSQDGAGYYEQYF
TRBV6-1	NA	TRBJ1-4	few	TGTGCCAGCGCACCTCGGCAGATTAATGAAAAACTGTTTTTT	CASAPRQINEKLFF
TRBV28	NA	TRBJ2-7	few	TGTGCCAGCAGTCCCCGACAGAGCAGCCTCTACGAGCAGTACTTC	CASSPRQSSLYEQYF
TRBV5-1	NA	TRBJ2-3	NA	TGCGCCAGCAGCTTGCCAGCGGCCCTCACAGATACGCAGTATTTT	CASSLPAALTDTQYF
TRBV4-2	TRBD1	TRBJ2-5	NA	TGTGCCAGCAGCCAGGCGGGGGACAGGGCGGAGACCCAGTACTTC	CASSQAGDRAETQYF
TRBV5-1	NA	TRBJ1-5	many	TGCGCCAGCAGCCCGGGGGGAGCTAGCAATCAGCCCCAGCATTTT	CASSPGGASNQPQHF
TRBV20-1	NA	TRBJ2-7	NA	TGCAGTGCATCACCCCCAGGGGCGCGCTACGAGCAGTACTTC	CSASPPGARYEQYF
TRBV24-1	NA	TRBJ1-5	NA	TGTGCCACCAGTGGAGAGGGCTTCAATCAGCCCCAGCATTTT	CATSGEGFNQPQHF
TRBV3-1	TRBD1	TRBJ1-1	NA	TGTGCCAGCAGCTCAAGGACAGGGATGACTGAAGCTTTCTTT	CASSSRTGMTEAFF
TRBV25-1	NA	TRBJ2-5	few	TGTGCCAGCAGTGGCCACGCCTTGCTAGAGACCCAGTACTTC	CASSGHALLETQYF
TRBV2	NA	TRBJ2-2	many	TGTGCCGGCCTAGGTGGGGTCTCGATGAACACCGGGGAGCTGTTTTTT	CAGLGGVSMNTGELFF
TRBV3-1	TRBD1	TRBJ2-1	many	TGTGCCAGCAGCCGGACAGGCTCCTACAATGAGCAGTTCTTC	CASSRTGSYNEQFF
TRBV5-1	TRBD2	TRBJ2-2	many	TGCGCCAGCAGCGGAACTAGCGGGAACACCGGGGAGCTGTTTTTT	CASSGTSGNTGELFF
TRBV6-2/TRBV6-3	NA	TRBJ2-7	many	TGTGCCAGCAGTTACTTCGGACGCTACGAGCAGTACTTC	CASSYFGRYEQYF
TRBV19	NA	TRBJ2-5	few	TGTGCCAGTAGTATTGGCGGTCTCCAAGAGACCCAGTACTTC	CASSIGGLQETQYF
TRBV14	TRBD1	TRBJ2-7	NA	TGTGCCAGCAGCCGTCTCTCAGGGGGCAGGGAGCAGTACTTC	CASSRLSGGREQYF